This passage covers 5 T cell receptor beta chains from one sample sequenced in a study of Tregs in tolerant kidney transplant recipients (dated by TCRdb to the late 2010s). The meaning of the sample's time point label: blood sample drawn before combined kidney and bone marrow transplant. Library method: the immunoSEQ multiplex PCR assay. TCRdb stores this immuneACCESS table with in-frame sequences only. Part of the clones is absent; in the studies checked, under half of the shortfall reflects unresolved V genes, and no reason is known for the rest. The sample contains approximately 67,000 clones, over 85% of them found a single time. 9.5% to 12% of the sample is in the top ten clones. The material sequenced was CD8+ T cells from blood, taken before the transplant. These receptors were collected from a human donor who received a combined kidney and bone marrow transplant.

The rearrangement uses TRBV27 and TRBJ2-7; tentatively, D is TRBD2 (5 bases). Between the trimmed V and J ends, which lost 5 bases and 6 bases, there was a span of 17 bases. Germline values: CDR1 MNHEY, CDR2 SMNVEV (reference sequence). The CDR3 totals 14 residues. The chain's CDR3 is CASSLQSNRGEQYF. CDR3 DNA sequence: TGTGCCAGCAGTCTACAGAGTAATCGGGGCGAGCAGTACTTC.

This rearrangement joins TRBV27 to TRBJ2-1; 15 nucleotides agree with TRBD2. V gave up 6 bases and J gave up 2 bases; unmatched junction bases: 8. CDR3 length: 18 residues. Germline V gene sequence: CDR1 MNHEY, CDR2 SMNVEV (reference sequence). The CDR3 region is CASSPPGLAGGPYNEQFF. The CDR3 coding sequence is TGTGCCAGCAGCCCTCCGGGACTAGCGGGAGGACCCTACAATGAGCAGTTCTTC.

DNA of the CDR3: TGTGCCAGCAGCTTGGAAGGGGCTAGCGGGTACACCGGGGAGCTGTTTTTT. This translates into CASSLEGASGYTGELFF. This chain joins TRBV5-4 and TRBJ2-2, with TRBD2 matching over 8 bases. The V and J ends lost 0 bases and 3 bases, in that order; junction bases with no gene match: 7. This CDR3 spans 17 amino acids. In germline, CDR1 is SGHNT, CDR2 YYREEE (reference sequence).

The genes are TRBV9 and TRBJ2-1; D may be TRBD1 (6 bases). CDR1 and CDR2 (germline): SGDLS, YYNGEE. V shed 3 bases and J shed 3 bases, with 10 bases lying between them. The CDR3 is 14 residues long. CDR3 amino acids: CASSAGENYNEQFF. The CDR3 region has the DNA TGTGCCAGCAGCGCAGGGGAGAACTACAATGAGCAGTTCTTC.

The chain combines TRBV4-1 with TRBJ2-5, with a possible D match to TRBD1 (5 bases). Trimming pared 0 bases from V and 5 bases from J, leaving 10 bases between. The CDR3 is 14 residues long. Germline lookup yields CDR1 MGHRA and CDR2 YSYEKL. The chain's CDR3 is CASSQDTGLETQYF. CDR3 coding DNA: TGCGCCAGCAGCCAAGATACAGGTCTCGAGACCCAGTACTTC.